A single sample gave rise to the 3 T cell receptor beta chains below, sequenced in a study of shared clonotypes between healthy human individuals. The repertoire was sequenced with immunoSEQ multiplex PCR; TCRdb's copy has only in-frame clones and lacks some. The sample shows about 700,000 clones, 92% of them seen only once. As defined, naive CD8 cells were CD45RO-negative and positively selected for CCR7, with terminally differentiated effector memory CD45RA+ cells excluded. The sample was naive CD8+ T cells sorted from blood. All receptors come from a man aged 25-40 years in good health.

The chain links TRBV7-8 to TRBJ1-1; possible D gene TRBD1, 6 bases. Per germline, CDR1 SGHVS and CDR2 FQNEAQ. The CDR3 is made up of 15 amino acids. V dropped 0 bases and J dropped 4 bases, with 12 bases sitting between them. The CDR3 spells CASSLAGGAVTEAFF. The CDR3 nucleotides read TGTGCCAGCAGCTTAGCGGGGGGCGCGGTCACTGAAGCTTTCTTT.

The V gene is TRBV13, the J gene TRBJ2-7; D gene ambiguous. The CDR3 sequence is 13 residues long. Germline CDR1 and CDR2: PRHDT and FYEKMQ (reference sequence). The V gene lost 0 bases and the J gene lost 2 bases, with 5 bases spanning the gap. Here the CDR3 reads CASSLGGPYEQYF. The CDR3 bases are TGTGCCAGCAGCTTAGGTGGGCCCTACGAGCAGTACTTC.

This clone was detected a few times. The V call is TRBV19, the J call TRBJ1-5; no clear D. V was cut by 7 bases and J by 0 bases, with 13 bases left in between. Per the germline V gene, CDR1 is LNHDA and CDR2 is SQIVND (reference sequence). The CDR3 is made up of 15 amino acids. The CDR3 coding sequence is TGTGCCAGTACGCTTGCGGGCCTTAGCAATCAGCCCCAGCATTTT. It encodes CASTLAGLSNQPQHF.